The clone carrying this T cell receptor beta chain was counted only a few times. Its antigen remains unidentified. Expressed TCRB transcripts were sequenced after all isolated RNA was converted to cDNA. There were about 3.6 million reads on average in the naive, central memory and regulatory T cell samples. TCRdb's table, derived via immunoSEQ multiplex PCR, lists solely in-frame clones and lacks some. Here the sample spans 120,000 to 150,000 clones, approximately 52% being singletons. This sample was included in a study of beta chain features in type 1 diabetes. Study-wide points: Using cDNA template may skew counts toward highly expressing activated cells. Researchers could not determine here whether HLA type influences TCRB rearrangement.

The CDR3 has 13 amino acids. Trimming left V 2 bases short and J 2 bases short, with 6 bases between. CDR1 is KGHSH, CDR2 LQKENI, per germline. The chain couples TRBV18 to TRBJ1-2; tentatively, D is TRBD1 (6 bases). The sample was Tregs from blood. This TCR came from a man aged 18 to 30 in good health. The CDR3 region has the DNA TGTGCCAGCTCACCAGGACAGAACTATGGCTACACCTTC. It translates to CASSPGQNYGYTF.